This T cell receptor (beta chain) was sequenced during a study of T cell responses to AZD1222 COVID-19 vaccine. The protocol was immunoSEQ multiplex PCR, while the TCRdb copy is restricted to in-frame clones and leaves out a portion. The repertoire holds 150,000 to 200,000 clones, roughly 94% seen once, with roughly 4.4% in the top ten. General study findings and limits: Vaccine-associated CD4 TCRs spanned spike, dominant at 160-218 and 743-854. The repertoires were collected only after the peak T cell response.

This clone was seen once. Its antigen is as yet unknown. V was trimmed by 0 bases and J by 1 base, leaving 6 bases between them. CDR3 size: 14 residues. Per germline, CDR1 SGHRS and CDR2 YFSETQ. The sequenced sample was peripheral blood, obtained on day 0 of MenACWY control vaccination. The chain recombines TRBV5-1 with TRBJ2-3; TRBD2 is a possible D gene (5 bases). This clonotype was sampled from an adult in good health. The CDR3 coding sequence is TGCGCCAGCAGCTTGGTTAGCGGCACAGATACGCAGTATTTT. Translated: CASSLVSGTDTQYF.